The entry below describes one T cell receptor beta chain. This record belongs to a study of blood T cell repertoires in COVID-19. Clones were read by immunoSEQ multiplex PCR, and TCRdb kept only the in-frame ones, dropping some. Of 75,000 to 95,000 clones detected, approximately 79% appear once; the ten largest clones hold 5.4%. The sample taken for sequencing was peripheral blood. The TCR comes from a woman of 80 years or more with active or convalescent COVID-19.

CDR3 amino acids: CASSRDTSFIYNYGYTF. CDR3 DNA: TGTGCCAGCAGTCGGGACACCTCCTTTATTTATAACTATGGCTACACCTTC. The chain joins TRBV6-6 to TRBJ1-2, with D possibly matching TRBD1 (6 bases). CDR1 MNHNY and CDR2 SVGAGI come from the germline V gene (reference sequence). The CDR3 runs to 17 residues. V was clipped by 5 bases and J by 1 base, with 20 bases between them.